The 19 T cell receptor beta chains below all came from one sample that was sequenced in a study of shared clonotypes between healthy human individuals. Sequenced by immunoSEQ multiplex PCR; TCRdb stores in-frame clones only, minus some. In the table there are about 490,000 clones, approximately 80% of which are singletons. The sequenced sample was PBMCs. These receptors all stem from a woman aged 40 to 49 in good health. Some clones in this sample may be carry-over from other donors' samples.

The chain employs TRBV10-1 and TRBJ1-5; 8 nucleotides line up with TRBD1. The V gene end was trimmed by 4 bases and the J gene end by 2 bases; junction bases not matched to a gene: 4. This CDR3 has 15 residues. Germline CDR1 WNHNN, CDR2 SYGVQD (reference sequence). In nucleotides, the CDR3 is TGCGCCAGCAGTGCTGGACAGGGAGGCAATCAGCCCCAGCATTTT. Its protein product is CASSAGQGGNQPQHF.

This rearrangement joins TRBV28 to TRBJ2-1, with D perhaps TRBD1 or TRBD2 (5 bases each). CDR3 length equals 13 residues. In germline, CDR1 is MDHEN, CDR2 SYDVKM. Trimming cost V 3 bases and J 8 bases, with 11 bases left between them. The CDR3 DNA reads TGTGCCAGCAGTTTGTGGGACCCGGATGAGCAGTTCTTC. This gives the protein CASSLWDPDEQFF. The full variable domain, rest sourced from reference TRBV28 and TRBJ2-1, is DVKVTQSSRYLVKRTGEKVFLECVQDMDHENMFWYRQDPGLGLRLIYFSYDVKMKEKGDIPEGYSVSREKKERFSLILESASTNQTSMYLCASSLWDPDEQFFGPGTRLTVL.

With regard to this clone: This may be a read error: a much more frequent sequence differs by one nucleotide. The sample holds other DNA sequences that translate to the same CDR3. The CDR3 here is CASSAIGDTTNEKLFF. CDR3 nucleotide sequence: TGTGCCAGCAGTGCTATAGGGGACACAACTAATGAAAAATTGTTTTTT. The chain joins TRBV25-1 to TRBJ1-4; TRBD1 is a possible D gene (6 bases). Per the germline V gene, CDR1 is MGHDK and CDR2 is SYGVNS. The CDR3 runs 16 residues.

The chain is built from TRBV5-6 and TRBJ2-4; 12 bases are shared with TRBD2. After removal of 0 bases from V and 9 bases from J, the junction contained 10 bases not matched to a gene. Germline assignment: CDR1 SGHDT and CDR2 YYEEEE. The CDR3 is 17 residues long. CDR3 coding DNA: TGTGCCAGCAGCTTGGTGCTAGCGGGAGGGGGCAGGGCCATTCAGTACTTC. Translated: CASSLVLAGGGRAIQYF.

Turning to this clone: A junction end diverges from the germline sequence, so it may reflect a read error. V gene TRBV10-3 combines with J gene TRBJ1-5; no reliable D call. CDR3 length: 12 residues. Germline loops: CDR1 ENHRY, CDR2 SYGVKD. CDR3: CASSDTNQPQHF. Written as DNA, the CDR3 is TGTGCCAGCAGTGACACGAATCAGCCCCAGCATTTT.

The chain is built from TRBV5-1 and TRBJ1-1; the D is unclear. The CDR3 length is 13 residues. Germline CDR1 SGHRS, CDR2 YFSETQ. V was cut by 0 bases and J by 4 bases, with 7 bases left in between. Here the CDR3 reads CASSLGVSTEAFF. The CDR3 DNA sequence: TGCGCCAGCAGCTTGGGTGTGAGCACTGAAGCTTTCTTT.

As concerns this clone: At the DNA level, this CDR3 is encoded by other sequences in the same sample as well. The gene calls are TRBV19 and TRBJ2-1; perhaps TRBD1 as D (5 bases). The V and J ends lost 1 base and 5 bases respectively, with 6 bases between them. The CDR3 length is 13 residues. Germline CDR1 is LNHDA and CDR2 is SQIVND (reference sequence). The CDR3 sequence is CASSIGQNNEQFF. The CDR3 bases are TGTGCCAGTAGTATAGGACAGAACAATGAGCAGTTCTTC.

CDR3 sequence: CASSLHRGNEQFF. The DNA for the CDR3 is TGTGCCAGCAGTTTGCACAGGGGAAATGAGCAGTTCTTC. The V call is TRBV27, the J call TRBJ2-1, with TRBD1 identical over 7 bases. The CDR3 is 13 amino acids. V was clipped by 3 bases and J by 7 bases; unmatched bases: 3. Germline V lookup: CDR1 MNHEY, CDR2 SMNVEV (reference sequence).

V gene TRBV11-2 combines with J gene TRBJ2-2; 7 bases match TRBD2. The CDR3 consists of 15 residues. Germline V gene sequence: CDR1 SGHAT, CDR2 FQNNGV. Germline trimming cut 6 bases from V and 4 bases from J; bases unmatched to any gene: 8. CDR3 region: CASSLGTTPTGELFF. The DNA of the CDR3 is TGTGCCAGCAGTCTAGGGACTACCCCCACCGGGGAGCTGTTTTTT.

The chain has TRBV15 and TRBJ2-5; the match to TRBD2 covers 7 bases. CDR3 length: 16 residues. The germline gives CDR1 LNHNV, CDR2 YYDKDF (reference sequence). Trimming removed 2 bases from V and 5 bases from J; junction bases left unmatched: 11. The CDR3 sequence: CATSRKRGPAEETQYF. Here the CDR3 DNA reads TGTGCCACCAGCAGAAAGCGGGGACCCGCCGAGGAGACCCAGTACTTC.

Concerning this clone itself: One junction end does not reproduce the germline sequence, and a read error may be involved. J is TRBJ2-5 and V is TRBV5-1, with no clear D. Per the germline V gene, CDR1 is SGHRS and CDR2 is YFSETQ. This CDR3 has 12 residues. CDR3 sequence (DNA): TGCGCCAACAGCTTTGACTCCCTTACCCAGTACTTC. Translated, it gives CANSFDSLTQYF.

This sequence joins TRBV4-2 and TRBJ2-1; possible D gene TRBD2, 6 bases. Germline CDR1 LGHNA, CDR2 YNFKEQ. Trimming removed 4 bases at V and 8 bases at J, with 15 bases between. This CDR3 is built from 14 residues. CDR3 amino acids: CASSPLAGRYEQFF. CDR3 in DNA: TGTGCCAGCAGCCCGCTGGCGGGGCGCTATGAGCAGTTCTTC.

This clone was detected only once. The J gene is TRBJ2-1, the V gene TRBV9, with D possibly being TRBD2 (6 bases). In germline, CDR1 is SGDLS, CDR2 YYNGEE. This CDR3 has 15 residues. V gave up 0 bases and J gave up 8 bases, with 15 bases separating them. The CDR3 region is CASSVAGSNWDEQFF. In DNA, the CDR3 is TGTGCCAGCAGCGTAGCCGGGAGTAATTGGGATGAGCAGTTCTTC.

For this clone: One junction end does not reproduce the germline sequence, and a read error may be involved. The chain uses TRBV7-7 and TRBJ2-3, with a tentative D call TRBD2 (6 bases). This CDR3 contains 13 residues. CDR1 and CDR2 from the germline V gene are SSHAT and FNYEAQ (reference sequence). CDR3 nucleotide sequence: TGTGCTAGCAGCTTAGCGGTAGCAGATACGCAGTATTTT. This gives the protein CASSLAVADTQYF.

CDR3 DNA sequence: TGTGCCTGGAGCGCCAGGGTTGATCAGCCCCAGCATTTT. Protein: CAWSARVDQPQHF. The chain uses TRBV30 and TRBJ1-5; possible D gene TRBD1, 5 bases. From germline, CDR1 is GTSNPN and CDR2 SVGIG (reference sequence). The CDR3 consists of 13 residues. Trimming took 3 bases from V and 5 from J, leaving 11 bases between them. Drawing the rest from reference TRBV30 and TRBJ1-5, the complete variable domain is SQTIHQWPATLVQPVGSPLSLECTVEGTSNPNLYWYRQAAGRGLQLLFYSVGIGQISSEVPQNLSASRPQDRQFILSSKKLLLSDSGFYLCAWSARVDQPQHFGDGTRLSIL.

This clone has more than one count but fewer than ten. The chain couples TRBV7-6 to TRBJ2-1; D gene uncertain. The CDR3 consists of 16 residues. Trimming took 5 bases from V and 8 from J, leaving 22 bases between them. CDR1 and CDR2 from the germline V gene are SGHVS and FNYEAQ. The CDR3 bases are TGTGCCAGCAGCCCCCTACGTCTCGGATCCGGATATGAGCAGTTCTTC. It yields the protein CASSPLRLGSGYEQFF.

This chain links TRBV29-1 with TRBJ2-7, with 14 bases identical to TRBD2. The assigned J gene may be wrong: the sequence end matches TRBJ2-5 better. This CDR3 has 16 amino acids. Germline CDR1 SQVTM, CDR2 ANQGSEA. In DNA, the CDR3 is TGCAGCGTTTGGACTAGCGGGAGGCCTCGCCAAGAGACCCAGTACTTC. This sequence encodes CSVWTSGRPRQETQYF.

This chain joins TRBV4-2 and TRBJ2-7; 8 bases line up with TRBD2. V dropped 4 bases and J dropped 0; count of bases not matched to a gene: 5. The length of the CDR3 is 15 residues. Per the germline V gene, CDR1 is LGHNA and CDR2 is YNFKEQ. This CDR3 is CASSLAGSLSYEQYF. CDR3 DNA sequence: TGTGCCAGCAGCCTAGCGGGGTCCCTCTCCTACGAGCAGTACTTC.

A note on this clone: Other DNA sequences from this sample encode an identical CDR3 as well. The chain recombines TRBV5-1 with TRBJ2-6; a weak D match, TRBD1 (6 bases). The V gene's germline CDR1 is SGHRS and CDR2 YFSETQ. Deletions cut 3 bases from V and 1 base from J, with 8 bases between. The CDR3 is made up of 15 amino acids. CDR3 in DNA: TGCGCCAGCAGCTCCAGGGGTTCTGGGGCCAACGTCCTGACTTTC. Its protein is CASSSRGSGANVLTF.